A single sample gave rise to the 15 T cell receptor beta chains below, sequenced in a study of regulatory T cells in long-lasting Graves disease. Time point specified: newly diagnosed GD, antithyroid drugs for less than 3 months. Extracted PBMC RNA gave rise to the TCR library. Assembly of TCR beta libraries relied on iRepertoire HTBI primers together with Arm-PCR of CDR3 regions. TCRdb re-called the multiplex PCR reads with MiXCR, one entry per CDR3 protein. The table records some 500,000 distinct CDR3 sequences, roughly 14% of them present only once. These data are also associated with another study on T cells in Graves' hyperthyroidism and ophthalmopathy.

This specimen consisted of peripheral blood mononuclear cells (PBMCs), obtained at new diagnosis, from a patient treated with antithyroid drugs. Source of these receptors: a man aged 30-40 years with Graves disease.

In regard to this clonotype: A much larger clone lies a single base off, so this may be a read error. CDR3 in amino acids: CASSDPGLAGGNVDEQFF. CDR3 DNA sequence: TGTGCCAGCAGTGACCCAGGACTAGCGGGAGGGAATGTGGATGAGCAGTTCTTC. The rearrangement joins TRBV27 to TRBJ2-1; 15 bases are a match to TRBD2. V gave up 5 bases and J gave up 8 bases; unmatched junction bases: 13. CDR1 is MNHEY and CDR2 is SMNVEV in the germline V gene (reference sequence). The CDR3 consists of 18 residues.

The V call is TRBV14, the J call TRBJ2-1, with D possibly TRBD1 on 5 matching bases. CDR1 is SGHDN and CDR2 is FVKESK in the germline V gene. The CDR3 sequence is 15 residues long. The V end was cut by 0 bases, the J end by 4 bases, with 10 bases between. DNA for the CDR3: TGTGCCAGCAGCCAAGACCAGGGAACGTACAATGAGCAGTTCTTC. Amino acid sequence: CASSQDQGTYNEQFF.

This clonotype occurred many times. V and J are TRBV6-9 and TRBJ2-7; D gene uncertain. Per germline, CDR1 MNHGY and CDR2 SVAAGI. The CDR3 is 13 amino acids. The germline V and J ends were trimmed by 4 bases and 1 base, with 8 bases remaining between them. CDR3 sequence (DNA): TGTGCCAGCAGTTTCGAATTTTCCTACGAGCAGTACTTC. Residues: CASSFEFSYEQYF.

The sample holds many counts of this clonotype. The rearrangement links TRBV11-2 to TRBJ1-1; D is uncertain. This CDR3 spans 15 amino acids. Germline V gene lookup returns CDR1 SGHAT and CDR2 FQNNGV. V lost 5 bases and J lost 4, with 17 bases in between. The CDR3 is CASSREWSATTEAFF. DNA for the CDR3: TGTGCCAGCAGCCGCGAGTGGAGTGCGACCACTGAAGCTTTCTTT. Complete variable domain (other parts from reference TRBV11-2 and TRBJ1-1): EAGVAQSPRYKIIEKRQSVAFWCNPISGHATLYWYQQILGQGPKLLIQFQNNGVVDDSQLPKDRFSAERLKGVDSTLKIQPAKLEDSAVYLCASSREWSATTEAFFGQGTRLTVV.

This clonotype came up a few times. The chain uses TRBV10-3 and TRBJ2-6, with D maybe TRBD2 (5 bases). The CDR3 is made up of 16 amino acids. V gave up 4 bases and J gave up 3 bases, with 13 bases separating them. CDR1 and CDR2 from the germline V gene are ENHRY and SYGVKD. The CDR3 nucleotides read TGTGCCATCAGTGTGGTACCGGGATTTGGGGCCAACGTCCTGACTTTC. This codes for CAISVVPGFGANVLTF.

The genes are TRBV4-2 and TRBJ1-5, with 9 bases identical to TRBD1. This CDR3 region has 18 residues. Germline V gene sequence: CDR1 LGHNA, CDR2 YNFKEQ. Trimming removed 4 bases from V and 1 base from J; junction bases left unmatched: 11. The CDR3 DNA reads TGTGCCAGCAGCCCGCAAAGGGGACAGGGTATGAGCAATCAGCCCCAGCATTTT. Translation gives CASSPQRGQGMSNQPQHF.

The chain links TRBV28 to TRBJ1-5; D not certain. Trimming pared 10 bases from V and 0 bases from J, leaving 25 bases between. Germline CDR1 and CDR2: MDHEN and SYDVKM. The CDR3 sequence is 18 residues long. The CDR3 DNA sequence: TGTGCCACCTTCAAAGGGTATCTCGGGTCCTATAGCAATCAGCCCCAGCATTTT. Protein product: CATFKGYLGSYSNQPQHF. The full variable domain, in which reference TRBV28 and TRBJ1-5 provide the parts outside the CDR3, is DVKVTQSSRYLVKRTGEKVFLECVQDMDHENMFWYRQDPGLGLRLIYFSYDVKMKEKGDIPEGYSVSREKKERFSLILESASTNQTSMYLCATFKGYLGSYSNQPQHFGDGTRLSIL.

At least ten counts were recorded for this clonotype. This sequence joins TRBV11-2 and TRBJ2-7; D is undetermined. This CDR3 spans 14 amino acids. Trimming pared 0 bases from V and 2 bases from J, leaving 8 bases between. From germline, CDR1 is SGHAT and CDR2 FQNNGV. The chain's CDR3 is CASSLDPAPYEQYF. The CDR3 bases are TGTGCCAGCAGCTTAGATCCGGCCCCCTACGAGCAGTACTTC.

This clonotype was recorded a few times. This chain joins TRBV6-1 and TRBJ2-2; tentatively, D is TRBD2 (5 bases). The ends were cut back, 7 bases at V and 3 bases at J, with 12 bases in the middle. The CDR3 has 14 residues. Germline CDR1 is MNHNS and CDR2 is SASEGT. The DNA of the CDR3 is TGTGCCAGCAACACTCCGAGGGACACCGGGGAGCTGTTTTTT. It specifies CASNTPRDTGELFF.

This clonotype was observed many times. The chain has TRBV27 and TRBJ2-3; no clear D gene. Trimming pared 6 bases from V and 6 bases from J, leaving 7 bases between. The CDR3 has 11 residues. Germline CDR1 and CDR2: MNHEY and SMNVEV (reference sequence). The CDR3 nucleotides read TGTGCCAGCAGACGTGGGGATACGCAGTATTTT. Protein: CASRRGDTQYF.

The chain couples TRBV15 to TRBJ2-3, with 15 bases matching TRBD2. Germline V CDR1 and CDR2: LNHNV, YYDKDF (reference sequence). The CDR3 is 18 amino acids. With V trimmed by 5 bases and J by 1 base, 7 bases remained unmatched. This chain's CDR3 is CATSLEGLAGGRTDTQYF. The CDR3 bases are TGTGCCACCAGCCTCGAGGGACTAGCGGGAGGCCGCACAGATACGCAGTATTTT.

At least ten counts were recorded for this clonotype. V and J are TRBV19 and TRBJ2-2; D is ambiguous. Germline CDR1 reads LNHDA; CDR2 reads SQIVND (reference sequence). The CDR3 sequence is 15 residues long. The V end was cut by 4 bases, the J end by 0 bases, with 9 bases between. CDR3: CASSTPAANTGELFF. The CDR3 DNA reads as TGTGCCAGTAGTACCCCGGCGGCGAACACCGGGGAGCTGTTTTTT.

This clonotype showed up many times. This chain links TRBV27 with TRBJ2-7; tentative D call: TRBD2 (5 bases). Per the germline V gene, CDR1 is MNHEY and CDR2 is SMNVEV (reference sequence). V was cut by 3 bases and J by 3 bases, with 12 bases left in between. The CDR3 has 14 residues. CDR3 loop: CASSLAESGYEQYF. CDR3 bases: TGTGCCAGCAGTTTGGCGGAGAGCGGCTACGAGCAGTACTTC.

This clonotype has a count of ten or more. The genes are TRBV11-1 and TRBJ2-7, with 12 bases aligning to TRBD2. Germline CDR1 reads SGHAT; CDR2 reads FQDESV (reference sequence). The CDR3 runs 15 residues. V dropped 6 bases and J dropped 3; count of bases not matched to a gene: 6. The CDR3 protein is CASSPGLAGFYEQYF. The CDR3 DNA follows: TGTGCCAGCAGTCCCGGACTAGCGGGATTCTACGAGCAGTACTTC.

Regarding this clonotype: This may stem from a read error, because a much larger clone lies one nucleotide away. The chain is built from TRBV7-2 and TRBJ2-1, with 13 bases aligning to TRBD2. Germline loops: CDR1 SGHTA, CDR2 FQGNSA. The trim removed 5 bases at V and 10 bases at J, leaving 5 bases unmatched. CDR3 length: 14 amino acids. CDR3 DNA: TGTGCCAGCAGCGGGACTAGCGGGATAGGGGAGCAGTTCTTC. Translation gives CASSGTSGIGEQFF.